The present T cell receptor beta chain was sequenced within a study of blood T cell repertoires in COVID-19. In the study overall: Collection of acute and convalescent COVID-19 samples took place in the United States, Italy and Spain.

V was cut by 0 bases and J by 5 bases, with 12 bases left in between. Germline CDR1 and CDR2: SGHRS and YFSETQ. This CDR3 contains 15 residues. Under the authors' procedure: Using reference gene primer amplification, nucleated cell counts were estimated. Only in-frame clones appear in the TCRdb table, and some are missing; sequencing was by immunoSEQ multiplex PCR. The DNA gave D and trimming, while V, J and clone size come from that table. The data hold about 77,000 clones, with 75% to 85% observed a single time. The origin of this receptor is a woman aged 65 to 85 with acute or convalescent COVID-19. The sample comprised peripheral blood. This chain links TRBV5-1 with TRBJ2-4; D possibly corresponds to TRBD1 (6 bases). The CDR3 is CASSLVSGVENIQYF. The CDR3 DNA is TGCGCCAGCAGCTTGGTATCAGGGGTGGAAAACATTCAGTACTTC.